This T cell receptor (beta chain) was sequenced for a study of neurological immune-mediated disorders. Study-level findings and limits: Association with the multiple sclerosis repertoire cluster was not found for any clinical or MRI feature. CDR3 amino acid sequences found in expanded clones were never shared across subjects, suggesting private repertoires in all groups.

The authors produced cDNA by 5'RACE using 10-nucleotide random UMIs. Via MiXCR, TCRdb re-called the 5' RACE reads, giving one row per CDR3 protein. The sample carries about 80,000 distinct CDR3 sequences, roughly 4.3% recorded once. Time point given: longitudinal time-point 3. Where libraries were unsorted, they were derived from 2 million PBMCs stored at -80 degrees C. This clonotype came up many times. The target antigen is unknown. The source of this sequence is a woman aged 55-70 years with multiple sclerosis. Sequencing input: PBMCs.

The CDR3 DNA reads as TGTGCCAGCAGCTTGGGTGAACTGCGGGGGGCCTACAATGAGCAGTTCTTC. This gives the protein CASSLGELRGAYNEQFF. The rearrangement joins TRBV5-6 to TRBJ2-1; 8 positions agree with TRBD2. The CDR3 sequence is 17 residues long. Losses at the gene ends were 0 bases for V and 2 bases for J; bases not matched to a gene: 7. Germline V lookup: CDR1 SGHDT, CDR2 YYEEEE.